This TCR beta chain was identified during a study of blood T cell repertoires in COVID-19. Study-wide background: The samples span acute and convalescent COVID-19 from the United States, Italy and Spain. T cells, B-cell-depleted T cells, or PBMCs supplied cDNA or gDNA.

The junction had 4 bases not matched to a gene; V was cut back by 3 bases and J by 1 base. The CDR3 is 16 amino acids. CDR1 and CDR2 from the germline V gene are MNHEY and SMNVEV (reference sequence). As handled by the study authors: Amplifying reference gene primers gave estimates of nucleated cell counts. TCRdb keeps only in-frame clones here, not all; method: immunoSEQ multiplex PCR. V, J and clone size are taken as reported in that table, and D and trimming were inferred from the DNA itself. The repertoire consists of fewer than 200,000 clones, with around 83% occurring once and the leading ten covering about 7.1%. Seattle participants joined during active infection and were tracked over time.

The chain has TRBV27 and TRBJ2-7; TRBD2 matches at 12 bases. The source material was peripheral blood. The receptor was isolated from a woman in her 70s with COVID-19, enrolled during active disease. CDR3 sequence (DNA): TGTGCCAGCAGTTTTTCTAGCGGGAGGGGTTCCTACGAGCAGTACTTC. It is translated as CASSFSSGRGSYEQYF.